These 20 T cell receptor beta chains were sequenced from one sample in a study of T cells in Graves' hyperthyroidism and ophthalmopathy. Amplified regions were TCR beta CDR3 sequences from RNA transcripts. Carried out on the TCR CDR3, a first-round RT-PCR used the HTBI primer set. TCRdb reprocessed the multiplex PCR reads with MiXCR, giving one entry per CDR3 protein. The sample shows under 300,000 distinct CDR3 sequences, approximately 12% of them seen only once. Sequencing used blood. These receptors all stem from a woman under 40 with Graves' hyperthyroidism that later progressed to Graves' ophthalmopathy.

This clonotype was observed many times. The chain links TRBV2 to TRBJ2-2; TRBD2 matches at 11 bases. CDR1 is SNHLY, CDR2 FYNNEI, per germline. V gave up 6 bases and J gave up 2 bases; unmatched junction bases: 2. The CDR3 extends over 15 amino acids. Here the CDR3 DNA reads TGTGCCAGCAGAGGGACTAGCGGTAACACCGGGGAGCTGTTTTTT. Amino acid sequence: CASRGTSGNTGELFF.

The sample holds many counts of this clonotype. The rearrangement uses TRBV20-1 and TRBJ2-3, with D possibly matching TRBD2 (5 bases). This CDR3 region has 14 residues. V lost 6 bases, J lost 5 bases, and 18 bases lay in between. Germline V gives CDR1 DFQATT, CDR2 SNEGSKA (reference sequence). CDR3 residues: CSAGPRGGRDTQYF. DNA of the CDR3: TGCAGTGCGGGCCCACGAGGTGGGAGAGATACGCAGTATTTT.

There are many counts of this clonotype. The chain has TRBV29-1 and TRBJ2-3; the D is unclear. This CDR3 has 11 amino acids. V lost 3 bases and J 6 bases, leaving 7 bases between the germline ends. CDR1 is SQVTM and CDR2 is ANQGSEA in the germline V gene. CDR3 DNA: TGCAGCGTTGATGGTGGGGATACGCAGTATTTT. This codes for CSVDGGDTQYF.

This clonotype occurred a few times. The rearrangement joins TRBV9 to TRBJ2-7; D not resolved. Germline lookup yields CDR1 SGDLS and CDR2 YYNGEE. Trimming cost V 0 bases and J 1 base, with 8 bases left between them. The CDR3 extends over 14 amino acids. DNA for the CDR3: TGTGCCAGCAGCGTAGAGGCCGGATCCTACGAGCAGTACTTC. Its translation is CASSVEAGSYEQYF.

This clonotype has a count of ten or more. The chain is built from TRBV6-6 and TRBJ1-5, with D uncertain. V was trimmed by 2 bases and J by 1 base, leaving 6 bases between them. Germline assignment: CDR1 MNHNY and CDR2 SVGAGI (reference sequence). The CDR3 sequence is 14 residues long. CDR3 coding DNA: TGTGCCAGCAGTTACGGGCAGAGCAATCAGCCCCAGCATTTT. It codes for CASSYGQSNQPQHF.

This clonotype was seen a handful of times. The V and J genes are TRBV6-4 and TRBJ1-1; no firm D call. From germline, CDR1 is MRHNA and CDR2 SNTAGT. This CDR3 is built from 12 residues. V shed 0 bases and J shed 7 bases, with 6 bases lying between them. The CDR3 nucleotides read TGTGCCAGCAGTGACTCGAGTGGTGAAGCTTTCTTT. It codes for CASSDSSGEAFF.

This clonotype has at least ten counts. The CDR3 spells CSARDINQPQHF. CDR3 bases: TGCAGTGCGCGGGACATCAATCAGCCCCAGCATTTT. The genes are TRBV20-1 and TRBJ1-5; tentatively, D is TRBD1 (6 bases). Trimming took off 6 bases at V and 3 bases at J, with 9 bases between the two ends. In germline, CDR1 is DFQATT, CDR2 SNEGSKA (reference sequence). This CDR3 comprises 12 residues.

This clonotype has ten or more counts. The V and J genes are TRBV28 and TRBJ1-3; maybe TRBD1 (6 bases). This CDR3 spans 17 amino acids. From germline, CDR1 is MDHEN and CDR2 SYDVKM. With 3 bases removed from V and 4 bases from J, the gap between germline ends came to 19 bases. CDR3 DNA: TGTGCCAGCAGTTTGAGAAGGACCCTAGGACAGGGAAACACCATATATTTT. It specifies CASSLRRTLGQGNTIYF.

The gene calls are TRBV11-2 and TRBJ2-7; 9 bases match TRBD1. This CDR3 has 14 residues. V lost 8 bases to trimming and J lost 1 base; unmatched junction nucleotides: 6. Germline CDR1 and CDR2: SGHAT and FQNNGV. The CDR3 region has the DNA TGTGCCAGCCCACGGGACAGGGTATCCTACGAGCAGTACTTC. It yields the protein CASPRDRVSYEQYF.

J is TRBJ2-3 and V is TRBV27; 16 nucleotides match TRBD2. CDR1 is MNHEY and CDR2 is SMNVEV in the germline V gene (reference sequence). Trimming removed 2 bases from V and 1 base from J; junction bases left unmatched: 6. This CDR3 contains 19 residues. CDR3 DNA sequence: TGTGCCAGCAGTTTAAGGGGACTAGCGGGAGGGCCGGGCACAGATACGCAGTATTTT. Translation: CASSLRGLAGGPGTDTQYF.

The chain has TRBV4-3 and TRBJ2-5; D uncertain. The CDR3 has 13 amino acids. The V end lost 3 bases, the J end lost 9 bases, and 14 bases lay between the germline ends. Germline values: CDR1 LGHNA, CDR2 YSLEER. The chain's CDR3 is CASSQGGRFPQYF. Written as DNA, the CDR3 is TGCGCCAGCAGCCAGGGTGGGCGGTTTCCCCAGTACTTC.

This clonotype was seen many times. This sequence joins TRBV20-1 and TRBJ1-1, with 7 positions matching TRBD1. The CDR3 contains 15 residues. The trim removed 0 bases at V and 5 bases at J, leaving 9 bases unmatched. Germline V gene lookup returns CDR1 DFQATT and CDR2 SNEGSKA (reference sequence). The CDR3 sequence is CSARDPRQGGTEAFF. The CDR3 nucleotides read TGCAGTGCTAGAGACCCCCGACAGGGCGGGACTGAAGCTTTCTTT.

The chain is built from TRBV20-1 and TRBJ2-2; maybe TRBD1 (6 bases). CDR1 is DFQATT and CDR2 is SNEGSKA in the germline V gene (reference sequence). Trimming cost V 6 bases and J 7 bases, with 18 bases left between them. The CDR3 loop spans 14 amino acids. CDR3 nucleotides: TGCAGTGCCAGGGACAAGTCGAGGGGCGGGGAGCTGTTTTTT. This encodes CSARDKSRGGELFF.

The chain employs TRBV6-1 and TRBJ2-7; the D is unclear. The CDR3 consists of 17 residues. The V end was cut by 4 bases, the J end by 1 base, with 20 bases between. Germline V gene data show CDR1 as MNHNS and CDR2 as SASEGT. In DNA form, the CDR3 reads TGTGCCAGCAGTGGACTTTCTTTTGGACGCCCTTCCTACGAGCAGTACTTC. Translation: CASSGLSFGRPSYEQYF.

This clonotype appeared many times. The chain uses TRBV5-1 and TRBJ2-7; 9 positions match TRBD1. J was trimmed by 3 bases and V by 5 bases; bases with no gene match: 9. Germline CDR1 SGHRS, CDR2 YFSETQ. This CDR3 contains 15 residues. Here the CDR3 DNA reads TGCGCCAGCAGAGCAACAGGGGGCTCTTTCTACGAGCAGTACTTC. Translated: CASRATGGSFYEQYF.

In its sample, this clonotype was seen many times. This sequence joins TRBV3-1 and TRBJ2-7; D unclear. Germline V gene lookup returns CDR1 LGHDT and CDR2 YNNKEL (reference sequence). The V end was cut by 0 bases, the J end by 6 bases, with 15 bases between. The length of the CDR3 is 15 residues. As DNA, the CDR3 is TGTGCCAGCAGCCAAGACTTAGGGCGGCTTAGCGAGCAGTACTTC. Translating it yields CASSQDLGRLSEQYF.

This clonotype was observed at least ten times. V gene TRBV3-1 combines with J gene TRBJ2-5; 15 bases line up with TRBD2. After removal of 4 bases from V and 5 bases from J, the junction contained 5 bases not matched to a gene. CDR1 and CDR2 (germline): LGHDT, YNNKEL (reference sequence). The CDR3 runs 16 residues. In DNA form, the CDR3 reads TGTGCCAGCAGCCGGACAGGACTAGCGGGAGGGGAGACCCAGTACTTC. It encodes CASSRTGLAGGETQYF.

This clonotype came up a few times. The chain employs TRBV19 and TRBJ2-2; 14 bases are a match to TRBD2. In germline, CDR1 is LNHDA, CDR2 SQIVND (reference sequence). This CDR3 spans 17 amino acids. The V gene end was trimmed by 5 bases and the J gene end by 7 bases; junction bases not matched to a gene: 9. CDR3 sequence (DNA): TGTGCCAGTAGTCAACCGGGACTAGCGGGAGCCGGCGGGGAGCTGTTTTTT. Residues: CASSQPGLAGAGGELFF.

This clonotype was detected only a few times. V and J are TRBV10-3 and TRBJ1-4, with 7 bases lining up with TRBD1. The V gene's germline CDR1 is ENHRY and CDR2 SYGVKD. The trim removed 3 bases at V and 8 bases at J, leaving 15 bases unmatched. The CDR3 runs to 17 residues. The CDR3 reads CAISDPPGRGAEEKLFF. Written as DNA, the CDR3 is TGTGCCATCAGTGACCCCCCCGGCAGGGGGGCAGAGGAAAAACTGTTTTTT.

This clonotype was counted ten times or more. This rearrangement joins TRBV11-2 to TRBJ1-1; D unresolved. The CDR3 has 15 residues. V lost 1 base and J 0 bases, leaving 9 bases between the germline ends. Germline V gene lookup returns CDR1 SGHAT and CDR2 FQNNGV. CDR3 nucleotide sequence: TGTGCCAGCAGCTTAGCTGGCAGTTTGAACACTGAAGCTTTCTTT. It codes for CASSLAGSLNTEAFF.